The 31 T cell receptor beta chains in this list originate from one sample, sequenced in a study of blood T cells in healthy people across ages (dated by TCRdb to about 2015). The library was produced with 5' RACE. Instrument used: Illumina HiSeq 2500. The second PCR ran for roughly 7 to 11 cycles and used a J-beta primer mix along with a sample-barcoded 5' primer. TCRdb passed the public sequencing reads through fastp at Q25 and MiXCR, retaining productive beta sequences. Merged by CDR3 protein, the rows form single entries marked with the most common genes and DNA. The sample includes approximately 400,000 distinct CDR3 sequences, with roughly half observed a single time. 45% to 60% of the sample is held by the ten biggest clonotypes. Input material: blood. These TCRs come from a man aged 55 to 70 in good health.

A few counts support this clonotype. V gene TRBV12-3 or TRBV12-4 combines with J gene TRBJ2-4, with D possibly TRBD2 on 6 matching bases. The CDR3 contains 14 residues. V was pared by 6 bases and J by 1 base, with 10 bases between. The CDR3 region has the DNA TGTGCCAGCAGCCGCCGGGGGGCCAAAAACATTCAGTACTTC. As protein: CASSRRGAKNIQYF.

A single count supports this clonotype. The V gene is TRBV5-1, the J gene TRBJ1-4; D not resolved. The CDR3 runs to 13 residues. V was pared by 3 bases and J by 3 bases, with 6 bases between. Per the germline V gene, CDR1 is SGHRS and CDR2 is YFSETQ. The chain's CDR3 is CASSSQANEKLFF. DNA for the CDR3: TGCGCCAGCAGCTCGCAGGCTAATGAAAAACTGTTTTTT.

This clonotype was picked up many times. V and J are TRBV7-2 and TRBJ2-7, with D perhaps assigned TRBD1 or TRBD2 (5 bases each). V was cut by 6 bases and J by 0 bases, with 9 bases left in between. The length of the CDR3 is 13 residues. CDR1 and CDR2 from the germline V gene are SGHTA and FQGNSA. The CDR3: CASSSGASYEQYF. In nucleotides, the CDR3 is TGTGCCAGCAGTTCCGGGGCCTCCTACGAGCAGTACTTC.

V usage is TRBV5-1 and J usage is TRBJ2-1; possibly TRBD2 for D (7 bases). The CDR3 is made up of 15 amino acids. The germline V gene has CDR1 SGHRS and CDR2 YFSETQ. Trimming cost V 0 bases and J 9 bases, with 16 bases left between them. In nucleotides, the CDR3 is TGCGCCAGCAGCTTGGCCACCGGGGGGCTTGGTGAGCAGTTCTTC. Translating it yields CASSLATGGLGEQFF.

The gene calls are TRBV27 and TRBJ2-5, with D possibly TRBD2 on 5 matching bases. Germline loops: CDR1 MNHEY, CDR2 SMNVEV (reference sequence). V was cut by 6 bases and J by 13 bases, with 18 bases left in between. The CDR3 runs to 12 residues. Here the CDR3 DNA reads TGTGCCAGCAGGCGACCCACCGGGAATTGGTACTTC. Translation gives CASRRPTGNWYF.

The sample holds a few counts of this clonotype. The chain joins TRBV12-3 or TRBV12-4 to TRBJ2-5; the D is unclear. CDR3 length equals 15 residues. V lost 2 bases to trimming and J lost 4 bases, with 14 bases between them. This CDR3 reads CASSLTSVWGETQYF. Here the CDR3 DNA reads TGTGCCAGCAGTTTAACCTCGGTTTGGGGAGAGACCCAGTACTTC.

The V gene is TRBV28, the J gene TRBJ1-2, with D hard to call. The germline gives CDR1 MDHEN, CDR2 SYDVKM. The V and J ends lost 0 bases and 8 bases respectively, with 7 bases between them. CDR3 length equals 12 residues. The CDR3 DNA is TGTGCCAGCAGTTTATGGGAATCCGGCTACACCTTC. Translated: CASSLWESGYTF.

J is TRBJ2-7 and V is TRBV12-3 or TRBV12-4; a weak D match, TRBD1 (7 bases). Trimming took off 6 bases at V and 3 bases at J, with 12 bases between the two ends. The CDR3 totals 13 residues. The CDR3 sequence: CASRTGRHYEQYF. The CDR3, as DNA: TGTGCCAGCAGGACAGGGAGGCACTACGAGCAGTACTTC.

This clonotype was observed a few times. This chain connects TRBV9 to TRBJ2-3; 13 nucleotides match TRBD2. From germline, CDR1 is SGDLS and CDR2 YYNGEE. CDR3 length: 14 amino acids. J was trimmed by 4 bases and V by 8 bases; bases with no gene match: 4. The DNA of the CDR3 is TGTGCCAGTGGACTAGCGGGAGTGGCAGATACGCAGTATTTT. It is translated as CASGLAGVADTQYF.

The chain recombines TRBV7-2 with TRBJ2-1, with a tentative D call TRBD1 (6 bases). Germline CDR1 and CDR2: SGHTA and FQGNSA. V shed 5 bases and J shed 13 bases, with 21 bases lying between them. The CDR3 consists of 14 residues. The CDR3 DNA is TGTGCCAGCAGCCCGAGACAGGCTGGCGAGACCCAGTTCTTC. Amino acids: CASSPRQAGETQFF.

The chain links TRBV6-2 or TRBV6-3 to TRBJ2-1; D may be TRBD2 (5 bases). V lost 5 bases and J 8 bases, leaving 7 bases between the germline ends. The CDR3 sequence is 11 residues long. Germline lookup yields CDR1 MNHEY and CDR2 SVGEGT. This chain's CDR3 is CASSKLDEQFF. CDR3 nucleotide sequence: TGTGCCAGCAGTAAACTAGATGAGCAGTTCTTC.

This clonotype was seen more than once but under ten times. The J gene is TRBJ2-7, the V gene TRBV28, with D maybe TRBD2 (7 bases). The CDR3 is 16 residues long. CDR1 and CDR2 from the germline V gene are MDHEN and SYDVKM. Trimming removed 4 bases at V and 1 base at J, with 17 bases between. As DNA, the CDR3 is TGTGCCAGCAGTTCCCCGCCGGGGGGCAGTTCCTACGAGCAGTACTTC. Translation: CASSSPPGGSSYEQYF.

This chain connects TRBV9 to TRBJ2-3; D may correspond to TRBD1 or TRBD2 (5 bases each). The ends were cut back, 1 base at V and 4 bases at J, with 16 bases in the middle. CDR1 is SGDLS, CDR2 YYNGEE, per germline. The CDR3 totals 16 residues. The CDR3 nucleotides read TGTGCCAGCAGCGTATATGACACCCTGGGGGCAGATACGCAGTATTTT. Its translation: CASSVYDTLGADTQYF.

This clonotype was observed once. This chain connects TRBV7-9 to TRBJ2-7; 8 bases fit TRBD1. The J call could be wrong; TRBJ2-5 is a better fit for the DNA end. Germline CDR1 and CDR2: SEHNR and FQNEAQ (reference sequence). The CDR3 consists of 14 residues. The CDR3 DNA sequence: TGTGCCAGCAGCTTTGAACAGGGGGAAGAGACCCAGTACTTC. Residues: CASSFEQGEETQYF.

The chain joins TRBV6-6 to TRBJ2-3; no firm D call. Between the trimmed V and J ends, which lost 0 bases and 4 bases, there was a span of 5 bases. This CDR3 has 13 amino acids. Germline CDR1 reads MNHNY; CDR2 reads SVGAGI (reference sequence). The CDR3 nucleotides read TGTGCCAGCAGTTACTCGAGGCCAGATACGCAGTATTTT. As protein: CASSYSRPDTQYF.

This rearrangement joins TRBV10-1 to TRBJ2-2; no firm D call. There are 15 residues in the CDR3. V lost 1 base and J lost 4, with 10 bases in between. CDR1 WNHNN and CDR2 SYGVQD come from the germline V gene (reference sequence). The CDR3 here is CASSEWPAVTGELFF. CDR3 in DNA: TGCGCCAGCAGTGAGTGGCCGGCGGTCACCGGGGAGCTGTTTTTT.

This chain joins TRBV5-1 and TRBJ2-1, with 7 bases matching TRBD1. Per germline, CDR1 SGHRS and CDR2 YFSETQ. Trimming at V came to 2 bases and at J to 2 bases, leaving 4 bases not matched to a gene. The CDR3 spans 15 residues. CDR3 residues: CASSLEDRTYNEQFF. The DNA of the CDR3 is TGCGCCAGCAGCTTAGAGGACAGGACCTACAATGAGCAGTTCTTC.

As concerns this clonotype: This may come from a read error, since a much larger clone is one base off. This chain uses TRBV20-1 with TRBJ2-3; D unclear. Germline V gene lookup returns CDR1 DFQATT and CDR2 SNEGSKA (reference sequence). V was cut by 0 bases and J by 3 bases, with 10 bases left in between. This CDR3 region has 14 residues. CDR3 sequence reads: CSARDRPWTDTQYF. CDR3 nucleotide sequence: TGCAGTGCTAGAGATCGCCCCTGGACAGATACGCAGTATTTT.

The chain is built from TRBV6-6 and TRBJ1-4; 12 positions agree with TRBD1. V shed 8 bases and J 5 bases; nucleotides not matched to a gene: 12. The CDR3 extends over 17 amino acids. Germline values: CDR1 MNHNY, CDR2 SVGAGI (reference sequence). CDR3 bases: TGTGCCAGCGGCCGGGGACAGGGGGCCGTCGGGAATGAAAAACTGTTTTTT. Translated: CASGRGQGAVGNEKLFF.

This clonotype was counted many times. CDR3 DNA: TGCAGTGCTAGAAAGCGGGGGGCCACCTACGAGCAGTACTTC. This sequence encodes CSARKRGATYEQYF. V is TRBV20-1 and J is TRBJ2-7, with TRBD2 identical over 9 bases. This CDR3 is 14 amino acids long. V was pared by 2 bases and J by 2 bases, with 4 bases of the junction left unmatched. The germline CDR1 and CDR2 sequences are DFQATT and SNEGSKA (reference sequence).

This clonotype came up many times. The V call is TRBV6-1, the J call TRBJ1-2; TRBD1 matches 8 bases. The CDR3 spans 13 residues. Germline CDR1 MNHNS, CDR2 SASEGT. V trimming: 1 base; J trimming: 8 bases; junction bases outside the gene matches: 3. The CDR3 region is CASSEVQGGGYTF. DNA for the CDR3: TGTGCCAGCAGTGAAGTACAGGGGGGGGGCTACACCTTC.

This clonotype was counted only a few times. This rearrangement joins TRBV12-3 or TRBV12-4 to TRBJ1-2; 7 positions agree with TRBD1. Trimming took 0 bases from V and 7 from J; bases not matched to a gene: 2. The CDR3 has 13 residues. For the CDR3, the DNA is TGTGCCAGCAGTTTAGCCCGGACAGGTGGCTACACCTTC. This translates into CASSLARTGGYTF.

Details on this clonotype: Sequence at one end of the junction differs from germline and may be a read error. V and J are TRBV25-1 and TRBJ2-4, with D unclear. This CDR3 comprises 14 residues. CDR1 MGHDK and CDR2 SYGVNS come from the germline V gene. The CDR3 protein is CAGSDGVAKNIQYF. The DNA of the CDR3 is TGTGCCGGCAGTGATGGGGTAGCCAAAAACATTCAGTACTTC.

Comments on this clonotype: An end of the junction does not agree with germline; a read error may underlie this. The chain employs TRBV5-1 and TRBJ2-1; 7 nucleotides line up with TRBD2. The CDR3 is made up of 17 amino acids. Looked up from germline, CDR1 is SGHRS and CDR2 is YFSETQ. CDR3 residues: CAGSLAIHRPGGDEQFF. The CDR3 DNA is TGCGCCGGCAGCTTGGCCATTCACAGGCCGGGAGGAGATGAGCAGTTCTTC.

This clonotype was recorded a few times. The rearrangement joins TRBV4-3 to TRBJ2-5; perhaps TRBD2 as D (5 bases). V lost 6 bases, J lost 3 bases, and 11 bases lay in between. The CDR3 is 13 residues long. Looked up from germline, CDR1 is LGHNA and CDR2 is YSLEER. The CDR3 nucleotides read TGCGCCAGCAGGGGTGACGGGGAAGAGACCCAGTACTTC. Translating gives CASRGDGEETQYF.

There are a few counts of this clonotype. A much larger clone is a single base away; this may be a read error. The chain employs TRBV14 and TRBJ2-5; no firm D call. The CDR3 length is 15 residues. Germline CDR1 and CDR2: SGHDN and FVKESK. Trimming cost V 4 bases and J 11 bases, with 23 bases left between them. The CDR3 sequence is CASSPRVSYNGEQYF. The CDR3 DNA reads as TGTGCCAGCAGCCCACGAGTCTCTTACAACGGTGAGCAGTACTTC.

The V and J genes are TRBV11-2 and TRBJ2-7; possibly TRBD2 for D (6 bases). Per germline, CDR1 SGHAT and CDR2 FQNNGV. This CDR3 region has 12 residues. V was cut by 2 bases and J by 7 bases, with 9 bases left in between. The CDR3 DNA follows: TGTGCCAGCAGCTTACCGGGGAGGGAGCAGTACTTC. It is translated as CASSLPGREQYF.

The chain is built from TRBV9 and TRBJ2-5; D possibly uses TRBD1 or TRBD2 (6 bases each). This CDR3 contains 15 residues. The V end was cut by 0 bases, the J end by 4 bases, with 13 bases between. Germline lookup yields CDR1 SGDLS and CDR2 YYNGEE. Here the CDR3 DNA reads TGTGCCAGCAGCGTAGGGGGGGCAAGGAGAGAGACCCAGTACTTC. It codes for CASSVGGARRETQYF.

The gene calls are TRBV10-3 and TRBJ2-6; D is ambiguous. The CDR3 runs 15 residues. V lost 10 bases to trimming and J lost 1 base, with 14 bases between them. Germline V gene sequence: CDR1 ENHRY, CDR2 SYGVKD. DNA for the CDR3: TGTGCCAGCAGCCACGAGGTGTCTGGGGCCAACGTCCTGACTTTC. Its protein product is CASSHEVSGANVLTF.

This clonotype was seen only a few times. The V call is TRBV3-1, the J call TRBJ2-1; 8 nucleotides agree with TRBD2. The CDR3 contains 15 residues. Per the germline V gene, CDR1 is LGHDT and CDR2 is YNNKEL (reference sequence). J lost 5 bases, V lost 4 bases, and 7 bases had no gene match. The DNA for the CDR3 is TGTGCCAGCAGCCCGTCACGGGGGGGCCACAATGAGCAGTTCTTC. Its protein is CASSPSRGGHNEQFF.

This chain connects TRBV7-2 to TRBJ1-1; TRBD1 matches at 7 bases. CDR1 and CDR2 (germline): SGHTA, FQGNSA. With 5 bases clipped from V and 5 bases from J, the junction kept 8 bases outside the gene matches. CDR3 length: 14 amino acids. The CDR3, as DNA: TGTGCCAGCAGCACTACAGGGGTAAGGACTGAAGCTTTCTTT. It encodes CASSTTGVRTEAFF.